This T cell receptor (beta chain) stems from a study of cytomegalovirus exposure and HLA in healthy donors. The PCR employed 60 Vbeta primers together with 13 Jbeta primers. Clones were sequenced by immunoSEQ multiplex PCR, and TCRdb holds only the in-frame ones, with some missing. The sample holds some 110,000 clones. V lost 5 bases and J lost 4; bases outside the gene matches: 8. This CDR3 has 15 amino acids. From germline, CDR1 is SGHDT and CDR2 YYEEEE. The sample was PBMCs. The TCR was taken from a man aged 40-49 years in good health and CMV-seropositive. This chain uses TRBV5-6 with TRBJ2-1; 8 bases line up with TRBD2. DNA of the CDR3: TGTGCCAGCAGTCTCGGACTAGCCCCTTACAATGAGCAGTTCTTC. This encodes CASSLGLAPYNEQFF.